Each of the 7 T cell receptor beta chains below was sequenced from the same sample in a study of beta chain features in type 1 diabetes. Overall study findings and caveats: For Type 1 diabetes patients, all four CD4+ subsets carried TCRB CDR3s that were moderately but significantly shorter.

Every isolated RNA sample was fully reverse transcribed, so sequencing captured expressed TCRB transcripts. Generated by immunoSEQ multiplex PCR, the TCRdb table keeps only in-frame clones and is missing some. The table has about 160,000 clones, 7.8% seen once. These receptors have no identified antigens. Sequencing input: central memory CD4+ T cells from blood. These receptors were collected from a middle-aged woman with type 1 diabetes.

This clone has more than one count but fewer than ten. The V and J genes are TRBV5-8 and TRBJ1-5; 7 bases are shared with TRBD1. CDR1 is SGHTS, CDR2 YDEGEE, per germline. J gave up 3 bases and V 4 bases, and 7 bases lay outside the gene matches. The CDR3 sequence is 15 residues long. In DNA, the CDR3 is TGTGCCAGCAGCCCCGGGACAGTTTACAATCAGCCCCAGCATTTT. Amino acids: CASSPGTVYNQPQHF.

The J gene is TRBJ1-2, the V gene TRBV4-3; D is unresolved. The germline V gene has CDR1 LGHNA and CDR2 YSLEER. Trimming shortened V by 1 base and J by 1 base, and 4 bases separated the two germline ends. The CDR3 runs to 13 residues. This CDR3 reads CASSQGRNYGYTF. Written as DNA, the CDR3 is TGCGCCAGCAGCCAAGGTCGTAACTATGGCTACACCTTC.

The chain carries TRBV2 and TRBJ1-5; TRBD1 agrees at 8 bases. Germline V CDR1 and CDR2: SNHLY, FYNNEI. Trimming cost V 6 bases and J 6 bases; bases outside gene matches: 10. CDR3 length: 15 residues. The CDR3 region is CASRAADRASQPQHF. The CDR3 DNA sequence: TGTGCCAGCAGGGCCGCGGACAGGGCTAGTCAGCCCCAGCATTTT.

The chain is built from TRBV5-1 and TRBJ1-1, with TRBD1 matching 8 bases. The CDR3 runs to 16 residues. The germline CDR1 and CDR2 sequences are SGHRS and YFSETQ. V trimming: 1 base; J trimming: 3 bases; junction bases outside the gene matches: 8. Here the CDR3 reads CASSLSGTGSYTEAFF. In DNA, the CDR3 is TGCGCCAGCAGCTTGTCCGGGACAGGTTCCTACACTGAAGCTTTCTTT.

The chain uses TRBV9 and TRBJ2-7; tentative D call: TRBD2 (6 bases). CDR1 is SGDLS and CDR2 is YYNGEE in the germline V gene. Trimming removed 4 bases from V and 1 base from J, with 18 bases in between. This CDR3 has 16 amino acids. CDR3 DNA: TGTGCCAGCAGCCCCCAATCGGGACTTGCTTCCTACGAGCAGTACTTC. It is translated as CASSPQSGLASYEQYF.

CDR3 in amino acids: CASSSRGQGNSPLHF. In DNA form, the CDR3 reads TGTGCCAGCAGCTCGAGGGGACAGGGGAATTCACCCCTCCACTTT. The chain recombines TRBV5-6 with TRBJ1-6; 10 nucleotides line up with TRBD1. Per germline, CDR1 SGHDT and CDR2 YYEEEE. This CDR3 contains 15 residues. V gave up 3 bases and J gave up 7 bases; unmatched junction bases: 4.

This clone was counted only a few times. The chain links TRBV7-9 to TRBJ1-5, with 9 bases fitting TRBD1. The length of the CDR3 is 14 residues. The junction had 6 bases not matched to a gene; V was cut back by 5 bases and J by 7 bases. Germline loops: CDR1 SEHNR, CDR2 FQNEAQ (reference sequence). The CDR3 loop reads CASSGTGQGQPQHF. CDR3 bases: TGTGCCAGCAGCGGGACAGGACAGGGGCAGCCCCAGCATTTT.